The present entry profiles one TCR beta chain with its context. What it binds is not known. The CDR3 is 16 amino acids. The junction had 15 bases not matched to a gene; V was cut back by 3 bases and J by 7 bases. Germline CDR1 and CDR2: MNHEY and SVGAGI. This specimen belongs to a study of graft-versus-host responses after intestinal transplantation. About the study: Uniformly, recipients were administered anti-thymocyte globulin induction with subsequent tacrolimus and steroids for around 3 years.

Assay used: immunoSEQ multiplex PCR; TCRdb lists only in-frame clones, some missing. The table records about 89,000 clones, about nine tenths of them present only once. Study-level findings and limits: Investigators detected GvH clones in recipient marrow, with some emerging earlier in ileum or blood.

This TCR was recovered from a human donor who received an intestinal transplant. The sequences come from unstimulated CD4+ T cells sorted from spleen or lymph node cells, collected before intestinal transplant. This sequence joins TRBV6-5 and TRBJ2-7, with TRBD2 identical over 7 bases. The CDR3 DNA sequence: TGTGCCAGCAGTTATTCACTGGGAGGGCCAATATTTGAGCAGTACTTC. Its translation is CASSYSLGGPIFEQYF.